A single sample is the source of the 23 T cell receptor beta chains below, sequenced in a study of CD8 T cells in ankylosing spondylitis. One entry per CDR3 protein, called by TCRdb with MiXCR from the 5' RACE reads. The sample yields some 130,000 distinct CDR3 sequences, 7% to 8% seen once. The source material was blood, either unsorted or a sorted T cell fraction (not recorded which). Receptor source: a female donor with ankylosing spondylitis or in good health (not recorded which).

The gene calls are TRBV29-1 and TRBJ1-2; 9 bases line up with TRBD1. The germline CDR1 and CDR2 sequences are SQVTM and ANQGSEA. J gave up 4 bases and V 6 bases, and 6 bases lay outside the gene matches. The CDR3 contains 13 residues. The CDR3 here is CSVGGQGSYGYTF. DNA for the CDR3: TGCAGCGTCGGAGGACAGGGGAGCTATGGCTACACCTTC.

This clonotype was seen repeatedly, ten times or more. V gene TRBV7-2 combines with J gene TRBJ1-2, with 7 bases matching TRBD1. Germline-derived CDR1 and CDR2 are SGHTA and FQGNSA. This CDR3 has 14 amino acids. V lost 5 bases to trimming and J lost 6 bases; unmatched junction nucleotides: 9. The CDR3 region has the DNA TGTGCCAGCAGCCTCAACAGGGGCGGGGATGGCTACACCTTC. This encodes CASSLNRGGDGYTF.

This clonotype has ten or more counts. The J gene is TRBJ2-5, the V gene TRBV5-1; perhaps TRBD2 as D (6 bases). CDR3 length equals 15 residues. V shed 4 bases and J shed 0 bases, with 13 bases lying between them. The germline gives CDR1 SGHRS, CDR2 YFSETQ. The CDR3 protein is CASSDGGLYQETQYF. CDR3 nucleotide sequence: TGCGCCAGCAGCGACGGGGGATTGTACCAAGAGACCCAGTACTTC.

In its sample, this clonotype was seen many times. The chain recombines TRBV7-6 with TRBJ2-7; no clear D gene. This CDR3 region has 17 residues. Trimming cost V 1 base and J 7 bases, with 23 bases left between them. CDR1 is SGHVS and CDR2 is FNYEAQ in the germline V gene. The CDR3: CASSLGIGSPLEWEQYF. The CDR3 DNA reads as TGTGCCAGCAGCTTAGGTATCGGCAGTCCCCTTGAATGGGAGCAGTACTTC.

This clonotype appeared a few times. V gene TRBV2 combines with J gene TRBJ2-1; 7 bases align to TRBD2. CDR3 size: 12 residues. The germline V gene has CDR1 SNHLY and CDR2 FYNNEI. The V and J ends lost 7 bases and 9 bases, in that order; junction bases with no gene match: 6. The CDR3 is CASTDGGTEQFF. The CDR3 bases are TGTGCCAGCACCGACGGGGGGACTGAGCAGTTCTTC.

This clonotype was counted ten times or more. CDR3: CASSSGTGSLNIQYF. The CDR3 nucleotides read TGTGCCAGCAGCTCCGGGACAGGGTCCTTAAACATTCAGTACTTC. The chain carries TRBV11-1 and TRBJ2-4; the match to TRBD1 covers 9 bases. This CDR3 contains 15 residues. Germline CDR1 SGHAT, CDR2 FQDESV (reference sequence). The junction had 7 bases not matched to a gene; V was cut back by 4 bases and J by 6 bases. The variable domain in full, completed from reference TRBV11-1 and TRBJ2-4, reads EAEVAQSPRYKITEKSQAVAFWCDPISGHATLYWYRQILGQGPELLVQFQDESVVDDSQLPKDRFSAERLKGVDSTLKIQPAELGDSAMYLCASSSGTGSLNIQYFGAGTRLSVL.

This clonotype was seen many times. This chain uses TRBV27 with TRBJ2-7; TRBD2 agrees at 8 bases. Germline V gene data show CDR1 as MNHEY and CDR2 as SMNVEV (reference sequence). CDR3 size: 18 residues. The V segment lost 3 bases and the J segment 1 base; nucleotides outside the gene matches: 14. The CDR3 DNA reads TGTGCCAGCAGTTTTTCCTGGTCGCCGGGACTAGTATCCTACGAGCAGTACTTC. Translating gives CASSFSWSPGLVSYEQYF.

This clonotype was recorded many times. The rearrangement links TRBV9 to TRBJ2-3, with D unresolved. The CDR3 is made up of 14 amino acids. Trimming shortened V by 1 base and J by 2 bases, and 8 bases separated the two germline ends. Germline V CDR1 and CDR2: SGDLS, YYNGEE. As DNA, the CDR3 is TGTGCCAGCAGCGTATTCCAGGCCACAGATACGCAGTATTTT. This sequence encodes CASSVFQATDTQYF.

This clonotype was seen at least ten times. This chain joins TRBV6-1 and TRBJ1-2, with TRBD1 matching over 11 bases. J gave up 6 bases and V 8 bases, and 11 bases lay outside the gene matches. CDR3 size: 15 residues. The germline V gene has CDR1 MNHNS and CDR2 SASEGT. CDR3 coding DNA: TGTGCCAGCGTCGCTGGACAGGGGGCGTTTCATGGCTACACCTTC. Protein product: CASVAGQGAFHGYTF.

This clonotype was observed a handful of times. The V and J genes are TRBV5-1 and TRBJ2-7; D is unresolved. Germline CDR1 is SGHRS and CDR2 is YFSETQ. Trimming left V 1 base short and J 0 bases short, with 5 bases between. The length of the CDR3 is 13 residues. CDR3 bases: TGCGCCAGCAGCTTGTCCCTCTCCTACGAGCAGTACTTC. Translating gives CASSLSLSYEQYF.

This clonotype was picked up many times. The J gene is TRBJ2-1, the V gene TRBV5-1; weak D call: TRBD1 (6 bases). The CDR3 contains 13 residues. The germline gives CDR1 SGHRS, CDR2 YFSETQ. Between the trimmed V and J ends, which lost 9 bases and 3 bases, there was a span of 13 bases. The CDR3 region has the DNA TGCGCCACCTCGAGGGACAACTACAATGAGCAGTTCTTC. This sequence encodes CATSRDNYNEQFF. Drawing the rest from reference TRBV5-1 and TRBJ2-1, the complete variable domain is KAGVTQTPRYLIKTRGQQVTLSCSPISGHRSVSWYQQTPGQGLQFLFEYFSETQRNKGNFPGRFSGRQFSNSRSEMNVSTLELGDSALYLCATSRDNYNEQFFGPGTRLTVL.

This clonotype is termed medium-sized. The chain couples TRBV4-1 to TRBJ1-6; D not certain. Germline-derived CDR1 and CDR2 are MGHRA and YSYEKL. V was trimmed by 4 bases and J by 5 bases, leaving 12 bases between them. The length of the CDR3 is 15 residues. The CDR3 loop is CASSPLRGHNSPLHF. CDR3 coding DNA: TGCGCCAGCAGCCCTCTGCGCGGTCATAATTCACCCCTCCACTTT.

This clonotype was found a few times. The chain has TRBV7-9 and TRBJ1-2; 8 bases match TRBD1. Germline V gene lookup returns CDR1 SEHNR and CDR2 FQNEAQ (reference sequence). V shed 3 bases, J shed 7 bases, and the junction held 7 bases outside the gene matches. The CDR3 runs to 14 residues. This CDR3 is CASSLDRAAGGYTF. CDR3 DNA: TGTGCCAGCAGCTTGGACAGGGCGGCGGGTGGCTACACCTTC.

This clonotype is a singleton in its sample. Since the CDR3 does not end with the conserved phenylalanine or tryptophan, this likely comes from a read error. This chain links TRBV12-3 or TRBV12-4 with TRBJ1-1, with D possibly TRBD1 on 5 matching bases. This CDR3 is built from 15 residues. V was shortened by 4 bases and J by 9 bases, with 21 bases between the two germline ends. CDR3 nucleotides: TGTGCCAGCAGTTATACGCACTTGGGGGAGGAGAAAGCTTTCTCT. Translation gives CASSYTHLGEEKAFS.

The sample holds many counts of this clonotype. The chain joins TRBV29-1 to TRBJ1-2, with 8 bases fitting TRBD1. The CDR3 runs to 14 residues. Germline CDR1 SQVTM, CDR2 ANQGSEA. Trimming removed 5 bases from V and 4 bases from J; junction bases left unmatched: 9. The CDR3 loop is CSVPGTGLAYGYTF. CDR3 bases: TGCAGCGTTCCGGGGACAGGCCTGGCCTATGGCTACACCTTC.

This clonotype was found a few times. CDR3 protein: CATSSRTGTEAFF. The CDR3 nucleotides read TGTGCCACCAGCAGCCGCACAGGTACTGAAGCTTTCTTT. This sequence joins TRBV15 and TRBJ1-1, with a possible D match to TRBD1 (5 bases). V shed 3 bases and J shed 5 bases, with 10 bases lying between them. Germline V CDR1 and CDR2: LNHNV, YYDKDF (reference sequence). The CDR3 is made up of 13 amino acids.

There are many counts of this clonotype. V and J are TRBV6-2 or TRBV6-3 and TRBJ2-1, with D unresolved. Germline V gene lookup returns CDR1 MNHEY and CDR2 SVGEGT. V was clipped by 5 bases and J by 6 bases, with 17 bases between them. The CDR3 length is 15 residues. The CDR3 DNA is TGTGCCAGCAGTATACGACTGGACCTCCCCAATGAGCAGTTCTTC. Residues: CASSIRLDLPNEQFF.

In its sample, this clonotype was seen many times. V is TRBV15 and J is TRBJ2-3; possibly TRBD1 or TRBD2 for D (5 bases each). V lost 3 bases to trimming and J lost 4 bases, with 23 bases between them. This CDR3 has 18 amino acids. The V gene's germline CDR1 is LNHNV and CDR2 YYDKDF (reference sequence). Written as DNA, the CDR3 is TGTGCCACCAGCAGCAACCTCGGGACCCTACCCGGAGCAGATACGCAGTATTTT. This gives the protein CATSSNLGTLPGADTQYF.

This clonotype was recorded many times. This sequence joins TRBV20-1 and TRBJ1-1; 8 bases fit TRBD1. CDR1 and CDR2 (germline): DFQATT, SNEGSKA (reference sequence). The trim removed 5 bases at V and 5 bases at J, leaving 7 bases unmatched. This CDR3 is 13 amino acids long. CDR3 coding DNA: TGCAGTGCTGCGGACAGGGTAGGGACTGAAGCTTTCTTT. Protein sequence: CSAADRVGTEAFF.

The chain couples TRBV20-1 to TRBJ2-1; the match to TRBD2 covers 10 bases. The germline gives CDR1 DFQATT, CDR2 SNEGSKA (reference sequence). The CDR3 totals 16 residues. V gave up 1 base and J gave up 6 bases; unmatched junction bases: 9. CDR3 sequence (DNA): TGCAGTGCTAGAGTGGGAGCGGGGGGGCGTAGCAATGAGCAGTTCTTC. The encoded protein is CSARVGAGGRSNEQFF.

The sample holds many counts of this clonotype. The chain has TRBV12-3 or TRBV12-4 and TRBJ2-1; perhaps TRBD2 as D (5 bases). V dropped 6 bases and J dropped 6 bases, with 15 bases sitting between them. The CDR3 covers 14 residues. CDR3 sequence: CASSFPRVGNEQFF. The CDR3 DNA sequence: TGTGCCAGCAGCTTCCCGAGGGTGGGCAATGAGCAGTTCTTC.

This clonotype has ten or more counts. The chain is built from TRBV6-1 and TRBJ2-7; the D gene could be TRBD1 or TRBD2 (5 bases each). Looked up from germline, CDR1 is MNHNS and CDR2 is SASEGT. The CDR3 consists of 17 residues. Trimming removed 6 bases at V and 0 bases at J, with 21 bases between. CDR3 sequence reads: CASRPATGTSTSYEQYF. Here the CDR3 DNA reads TGTGCCAGCAGACCAGCTACCGGGACGAGTACCTCCTACGAGCAGTACTTC.

The sample holds many counts of this clonotype. V and J are TRBV7-9 and TRBJ1-4; D not certain. The CDR3 is 15 amino acids. Trimming took off 1 base at V and 5 bases at J, with 11 bases between the two ends. Germline V gives CDR1 SEHNR, CDR2 FQNEAQ (reference sequence). This CDR3 reads CASSLGAQINEKLFF. CDR3 in DNA: TGTGCCAGCAGCTTAGGGGCTCAGATAAATGAAAAACTGTTTTTT.